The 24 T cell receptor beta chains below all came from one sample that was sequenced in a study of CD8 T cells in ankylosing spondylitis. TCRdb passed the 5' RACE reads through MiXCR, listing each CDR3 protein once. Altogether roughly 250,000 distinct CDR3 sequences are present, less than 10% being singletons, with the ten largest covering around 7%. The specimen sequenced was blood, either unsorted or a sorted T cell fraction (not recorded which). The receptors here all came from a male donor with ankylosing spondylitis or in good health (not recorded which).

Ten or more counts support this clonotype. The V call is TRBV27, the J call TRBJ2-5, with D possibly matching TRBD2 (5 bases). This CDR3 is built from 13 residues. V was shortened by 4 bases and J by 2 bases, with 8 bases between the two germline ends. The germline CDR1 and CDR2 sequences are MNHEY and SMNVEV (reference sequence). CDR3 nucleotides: TGTGCCAGCAGTTCCGGGAATCAAGAGACCCAGTACTTC. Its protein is CASSSGNQETQYF.

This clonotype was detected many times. CDR3 in DNA: TGCAGTGCTAGACCGAGGGGGGACGAGCAGTACTTC. This translates into CSARPRGDEQYF. The V and J genes are TRBV20-1 and TRBJ2-7; tentatively, D is TRBD1 or TRBD2 (6 bases each). The germline V gene encodes CDR1 DFQATT and CDR2 SNEGSKA (reference sequence). Trimming left V 2 bases short and J 5 bases short, with 10 bases between. The CDR3 spans 12 residues.

The CDR3 DNA reads TGTGCCAGCAGCCCGAGCGGGAGGGCCTGGAATGAGCAGTTCTTC. It codes for CASSPSGRAWNEQFF. The chain is built from TRBV11-3 and TRBJ2-1; 10 bases are shared with TRBD2. Trimming cost V 5 bases and J 7 bases; bases outside gene matches: 8. Germline CDR1 is SGHNT and CDR2 is YENEEA. The CDR3 has 15 residues.

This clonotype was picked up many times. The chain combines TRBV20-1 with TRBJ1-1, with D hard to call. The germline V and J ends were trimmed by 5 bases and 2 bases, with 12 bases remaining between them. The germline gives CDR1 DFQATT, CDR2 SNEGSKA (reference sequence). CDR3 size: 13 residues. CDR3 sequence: CSAHGPGNTEAFF. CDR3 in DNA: TGCAGTGCTCATGGTCCGGGAAACACTGAAGCTTTCTTT.

The CDR3 protein is CASSLDRGTYQETQYF. For the CDR3, the DNA is TGTGCCAGCAGCTTAGACAGGGGAACTTACCAAGAGACCCAGTACTTC. This chain links TRBV7-9 with TRBJ2-5; TRBD1 matches 7 bases. This CDR3 has 16 residues. The V and J ends lost 1 base and 0 bases, in that order; junction bases with no gene match: 5. CDR1 is SEHNR, CDR2 FQNEAQ, per germline (reference sequence).

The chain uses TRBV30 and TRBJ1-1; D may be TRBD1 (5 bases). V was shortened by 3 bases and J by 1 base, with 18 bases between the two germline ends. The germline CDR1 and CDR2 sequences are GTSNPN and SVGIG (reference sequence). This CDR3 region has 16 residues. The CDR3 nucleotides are TGTGCCTGGAGAAGTCTGAACGGACATACGAACACTGAAGCTTTCTTT. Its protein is CAWRSLNGHTNTEAFF.

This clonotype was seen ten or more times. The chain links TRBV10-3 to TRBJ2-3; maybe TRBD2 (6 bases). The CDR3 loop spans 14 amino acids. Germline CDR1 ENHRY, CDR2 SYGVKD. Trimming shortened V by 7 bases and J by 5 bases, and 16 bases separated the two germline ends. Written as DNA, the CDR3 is TGTGCCATCAAGGATCAGGGAGGAAAAGATACGCAGTATTTT. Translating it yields CAIKDQGGKDTQYF.

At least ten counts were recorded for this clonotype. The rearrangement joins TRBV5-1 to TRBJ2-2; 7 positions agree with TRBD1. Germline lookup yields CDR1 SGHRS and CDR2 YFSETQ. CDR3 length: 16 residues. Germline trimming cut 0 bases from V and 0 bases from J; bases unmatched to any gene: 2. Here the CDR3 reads CASSLGQGANTGELFF. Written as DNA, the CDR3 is TGCGCCAGCAGCTTGGGCCAGGGGGCGAACACCGGGGAGCTGTTTTTT. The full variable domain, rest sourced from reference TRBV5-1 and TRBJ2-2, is KAGVTQTPRYLIKTRGQQVTLSCSPISGHRSVSWYQQTPGQGLQFLFEYFSETQRNKGNFPGRFSGRQFSNSRSEMNVSTLELGDSALYLCASSLGQGANTGELFFGEGSRLTVL.

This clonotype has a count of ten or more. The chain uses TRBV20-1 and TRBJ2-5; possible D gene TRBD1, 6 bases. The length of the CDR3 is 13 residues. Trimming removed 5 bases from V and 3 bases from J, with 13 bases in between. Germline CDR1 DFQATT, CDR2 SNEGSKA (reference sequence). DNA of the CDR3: TGCAGTGCTTTAGACAGGAGCAAAGAGACCCAGTACTTC. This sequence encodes CSALDRSKETQYF.

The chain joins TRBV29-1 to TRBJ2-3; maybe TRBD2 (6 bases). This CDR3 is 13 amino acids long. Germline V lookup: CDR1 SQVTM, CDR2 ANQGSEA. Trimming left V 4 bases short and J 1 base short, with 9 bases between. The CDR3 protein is CSVGPSGTDTQYF. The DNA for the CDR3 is TGCAGCGTTGGACCTAGCGGCACAGATACGCAGTATTTT.

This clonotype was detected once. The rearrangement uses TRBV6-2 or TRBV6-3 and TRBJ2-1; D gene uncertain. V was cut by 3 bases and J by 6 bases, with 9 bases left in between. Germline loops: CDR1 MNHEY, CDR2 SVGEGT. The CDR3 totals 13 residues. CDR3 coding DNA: TGTGCCAGCAGTTATAGCTGGAGCAATGAGCAGTTCTTC. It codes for CASSYSWSNEQFF.

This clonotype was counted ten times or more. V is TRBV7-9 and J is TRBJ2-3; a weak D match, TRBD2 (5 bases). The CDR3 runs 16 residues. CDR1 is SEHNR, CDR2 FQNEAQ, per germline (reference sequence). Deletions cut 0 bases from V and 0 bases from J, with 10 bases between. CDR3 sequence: CASSLAPRTSTDTQYF. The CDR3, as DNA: TGTGCCAGCAGCTTAGCGCCTCGGACTAGCACAGATACGCAGTATTTT. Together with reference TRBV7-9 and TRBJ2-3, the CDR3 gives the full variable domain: DTGVSQNPRHKITKRGQNVTFRCDPISEHNRLYWYRQTLGQGPEFLTYFQNEAQLEKSRLLSDRFSAERPKGSFSTLEIQRTEQGDSAMYLCASSLAPRTSTDTQYFGPGTRLTVL.

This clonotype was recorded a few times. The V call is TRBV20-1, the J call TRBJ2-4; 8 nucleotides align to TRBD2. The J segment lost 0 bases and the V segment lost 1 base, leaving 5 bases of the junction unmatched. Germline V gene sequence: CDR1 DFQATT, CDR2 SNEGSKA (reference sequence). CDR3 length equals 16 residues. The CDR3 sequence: CSARALAGRAKNIQYF. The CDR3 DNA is TGCAGTGCTAGAGCCTTAGCGGGACGAGCCAAAAACATTCAGTACTTC.

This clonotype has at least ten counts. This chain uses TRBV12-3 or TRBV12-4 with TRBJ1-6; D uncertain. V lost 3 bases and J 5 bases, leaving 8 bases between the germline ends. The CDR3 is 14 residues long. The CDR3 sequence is CASSFEANNSPLHF. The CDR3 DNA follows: TGTGCCAGCAGTTTTGAGGCGAATAATTCACCCCTCCACTTT.

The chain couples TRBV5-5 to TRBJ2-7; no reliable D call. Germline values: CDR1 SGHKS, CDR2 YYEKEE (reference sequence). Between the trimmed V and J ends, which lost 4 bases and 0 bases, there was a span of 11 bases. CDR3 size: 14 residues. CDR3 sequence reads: CASSMPTSSYEQYF. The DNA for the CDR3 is TGTGCCAGCAGCATGCCGACAAGCTCCTACGAGCAGTACTTC. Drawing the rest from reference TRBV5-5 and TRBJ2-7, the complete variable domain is DAGVTQSPTHLIKTRGQQVTLRCSPISGHKSVSWYQQVLGQGPQFIFQYYEKEERGRGNFPDRFSARQFPNYSSELNVNALLLGDSALYLCASSMPTSSYEQYFGPGTRLTVT.

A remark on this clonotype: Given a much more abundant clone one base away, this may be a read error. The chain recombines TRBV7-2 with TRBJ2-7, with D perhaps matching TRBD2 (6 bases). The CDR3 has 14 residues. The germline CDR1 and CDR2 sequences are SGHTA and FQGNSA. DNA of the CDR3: TGTGCCAGCAGCTTAGTTCGGGACTCCTACGTGCAGTACTTC. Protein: CASSLVRDSYVQYF.

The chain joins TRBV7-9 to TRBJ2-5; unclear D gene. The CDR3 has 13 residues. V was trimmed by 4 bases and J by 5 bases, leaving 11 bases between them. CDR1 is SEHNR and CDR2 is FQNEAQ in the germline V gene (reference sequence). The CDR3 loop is CASSSSPEETQYF. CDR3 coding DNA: TGTGCCAGCAGCTCCTCCCCAGAGGAGACCCAGTACTTC.

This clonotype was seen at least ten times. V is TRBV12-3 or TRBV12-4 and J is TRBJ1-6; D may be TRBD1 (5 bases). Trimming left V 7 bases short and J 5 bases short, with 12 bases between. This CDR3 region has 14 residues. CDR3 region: CASTIGADNSPLHF. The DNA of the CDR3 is TGTGCCAGCACCATAGGGGCAGATAATTCACCCCTCCACTTT.

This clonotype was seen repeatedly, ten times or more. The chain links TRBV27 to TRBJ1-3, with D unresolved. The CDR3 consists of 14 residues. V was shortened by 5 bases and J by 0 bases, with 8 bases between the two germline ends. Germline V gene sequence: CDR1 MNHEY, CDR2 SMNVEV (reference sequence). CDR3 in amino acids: CASSTALSGNTIYF. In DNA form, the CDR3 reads TGTGCCAGCAGTACCGCCCTCTCTGGAAACACCATATATTTT.

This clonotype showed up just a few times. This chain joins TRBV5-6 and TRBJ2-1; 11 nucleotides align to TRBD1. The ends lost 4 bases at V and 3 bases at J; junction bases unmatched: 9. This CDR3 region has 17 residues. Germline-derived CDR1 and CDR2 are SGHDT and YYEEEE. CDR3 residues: CASSPHSGTGGYNEQFF. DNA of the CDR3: TGTGCCAGCAGCCCCCACTCCGGGACAGGGGGCTACAATGAGCAGTTCTTC. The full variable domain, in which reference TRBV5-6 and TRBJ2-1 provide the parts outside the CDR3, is DAGVTQSPTHLIKTRGQQVTLRCSPKSGHDTVSWYQQALGQGPQFIFQYYEEEERQRGNFPDRFSGHQFPNYSSELNVNALLLGDSALYLCASSPHSGTGGYNEQFFGPGTRLTVL.

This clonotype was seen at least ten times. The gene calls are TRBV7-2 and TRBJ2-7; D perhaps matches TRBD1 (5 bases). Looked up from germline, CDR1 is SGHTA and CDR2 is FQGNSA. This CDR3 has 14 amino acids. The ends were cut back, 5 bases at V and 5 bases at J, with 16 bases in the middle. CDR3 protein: CASSGLQGNHEQYF. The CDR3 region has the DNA TGTGCCAGCAGCGGCCTCCAGGGAAACCACGAGCAGTACTTC.

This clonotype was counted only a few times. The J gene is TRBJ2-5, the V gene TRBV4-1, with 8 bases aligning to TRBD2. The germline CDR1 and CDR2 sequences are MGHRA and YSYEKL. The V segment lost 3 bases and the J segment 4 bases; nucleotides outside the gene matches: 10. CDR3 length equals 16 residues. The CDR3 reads CASSQESTGGGETQYF. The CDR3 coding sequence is TGCGCCAGCAGCCAGGAAAGTACGGGAGGGGGAGAGACCCAGTACTTC.

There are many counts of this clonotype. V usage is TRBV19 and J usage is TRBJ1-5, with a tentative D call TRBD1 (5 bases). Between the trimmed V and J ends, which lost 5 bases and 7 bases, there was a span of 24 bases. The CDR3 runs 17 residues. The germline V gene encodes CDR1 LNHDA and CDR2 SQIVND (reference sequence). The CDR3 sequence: CASSRAPQGRVEQPQHF. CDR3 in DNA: TGTGCCAGTAGTCGAGCACCACAAGGCAGGGTGGAGCAGCCCCAGCATTTT.

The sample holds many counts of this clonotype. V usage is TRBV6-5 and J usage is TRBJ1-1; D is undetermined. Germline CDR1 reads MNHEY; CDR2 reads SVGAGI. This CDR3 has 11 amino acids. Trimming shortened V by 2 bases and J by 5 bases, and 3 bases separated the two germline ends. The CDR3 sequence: CASSYGTEAFF. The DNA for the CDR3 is TGTGCCAGCAGTTACGGGACTGAAGCTTTCTTT.